The rows below give T cell receptor beta chains drawn from one sample of a study of cytomegalovirus exposure and HLA in healthy donors. The assay was immunoSEQ multiplex PCR, and TCRdb's table has in-frame clones only and misses some. The sample lists 150,000 to 180,000 clones; approximately 80% were seen once. The sequenced material came from PBMCs. Receptor source: a woman aged 40 to 50 in good health and CMV-seropositive. The CDR3 runs from the conserved cysteine through the conserved F or W. Fields, in order: V gene, D gene, clone size, J gene, CDR3 DNA, CDR3 protein. A D gene is named only where the DNA matches it firmly. The listing skips clone size in some rows; elsewhere it reads once, few, many or a size class.

>TRBV18|.|.|TRBJ1-2
TGTGCCAGCTCACCAGCAGAACCCTATGGCTACACCTTC
CASSPAEPYGYTF
>TRBV7-3|TRBD2|.|TRBJ2-7
TGTGCCAGCAGCCCCCAGACAGGGAAGCTAGCGGGATTATACGAGCAGTACTTC
CASSPQTGKLAGLYEQYF
>TRBV7-9|.|once|TRBJ2-2
TGTGCCAGCAGCGCGCGGACTATTAACACCGGGGAGCTGTTTTTT
CASSARTINTGELFF
>TRBV11-2|.|.|TRBJ1-1
TGTGCCAGCAGCTCGAAGGGGGACACCCGAGGGTACACTGAAGCTTTCTTT
CASSSKGDTRGYTEAFF
>TRBV9|.|.|TRBJ2-1
TGTGCCAGCAGCGTCAGGACTCACAATGAGCAGTTCTTC
CASSVRTHNEQFF
>TRBV15|.|.|TRBJ1-2
TGTGCCACCAGCAGAGTCCCAGAGGCCTATGGCTACACCTTC
CATSRVPEAYGYTF
>TRBV7-9|.|many|TRBJ2-1
TGTGCCAGCAGCTTAGCTGGCTTAGCGGATATCTACAATGAGCAGTTCTTC
CASSLAGLADIYNEQFF
>TRBV5-6|TRBD1|.|TRBJ2-7
TGTGCCAGCAGCTTGCGACAGGGGTTCCACGAGCAGTACTTC
CASSLRQGFHEQYF
>TRBV5-1|TRBD2|few|TRBJ2-3
TGCGCCAGCAGCTTGCAGGCTAGCGGGAGCGGAACAGATACGCAGTATTTT
CASSLQASGSGTDTQYF
>TRBV7-9|.|medium-sized|TRBJ2-7
TGTGCCAGCAGCGCGTACTACGAGCAGTACTTC
CASSAYYEQYF
>TRBV6-1|TRBD1|.|TRBJ1-6
TGTGCCAGCAGCGAACGGCAGGGGGATCTACCCCTCCACTTT
CASSERQGDLPLHF
>TRBV7-9|.|.|TRBJ2-3
TGTGCCAGCAGCCCCAGCGGGAGCACAGATACGCAGTATTTT
CASSPSGSTDTQYF
>TRBV6-6|.|once|TRBJ1-3
TGTGCCAGCAGTGACAGGACGGGTGGAAACACCATATATTTT
CASSDRTGGNTIYF
>TRBV6-6|TRBD1|.|TRBJ1-2
TGTGCCAGCAGTAGTCGGGACAGTCATAACTATGGCTACACCTTC
CASSSRDSHNYGYTF
>TRBV7-2|.|few|TRBJ1-1
TGTGCCAGCAGCTTGGGGGGGGCGAGAACTGAAGCTTTCTTT
CASSLGGARTEAFF
>TRBV28|TRBD2|.|TRBJ2-3
TGTGCCAGCACCCTAATCCTAGCGGGACAAGATACGCAGTATTTT
CASTLILAGQDTQYF
>TRBV19|TRBD2|few|TRBJ2-5
TGTGCCAGTAGTCCGGAAGGGACTAGTGGGCTGGAAAAGACCCAGTACTTC
CASSPEGTSGLEKTQYF
>TRBV9|TRBD1|.|TRBJ2-1
TGTGCCAGCAGCGTGAGTGGGACAGGGAACGATGAGCAGTTCTTC
CASSVSGTGNDEQFF
>TRBV6-5|.|.|TRBJ1-1
TGTGCCAGCTCCTCCGGCGGGGGGTTGAACACTGAAGCTTTCTTT
CASSSGGGLNTEAFF
>TRBV18|.|.|TRBJ2-1
TGTGCCAGCTCACCACCCAGGGCAAGGGCCTACAATGAGCAGTTCTTC
CASSPPRARAYNEQFF
>TRBV18|TRBD1|few|TRBJ1-2
TGTGCCAGCTCACCAGGCACAGGGGGCTATGGCTACACCTTC
CASSPGTGGYGYTF
>TRBV18|.|.|TRBJ1-2
TGTGCCAGCTCTAATGATAGTGGCTACACCTTC
CASSNDSGYTF
>TRBV19|TRBD1|.|TRBJ1-5
TGTGCCGTGACTGAAGGACAGGGTAATCAGCCCCAGCATTTT
CAVTEGQGNQPQHF
>TRBV7-9|TRBD1|.|TRBJ2-7
TGTGCCAGCAGCTTGGACAGGGGCGCCTACGAGCAGTACTTC
CASSLDRGAYEQYF
>TRBV11-2|TRBD2|.|TRBJ2-7
TGTGCCAGCAGCTTAGAACTAGCGGCCAGTTACGAGCAGTACTTC
CASSLELAASYEQYF
>TRBV10-3|TRBD1|.|TRBJ2-7
TGTGCCATCCGCTCCGGGACAGCTACAACCTACGAGCAGTACTTC
CAIRSGTATTYEQYF
>TRBV14|.|.|TRBJ2-5
TGTGCCAGCAGCTCCCAGGGCGGACACCAGTACTTC
CASSSQGGHQYF
>TRBV7-8|TRBD1|few|TRBJ1-2
TGTGCCAGCAGCTTGGACCAACAGGGGGCTTATGGCTACACCTTC
CASSLDQQGAYGYTF
>TRBV7-6|.|.|TRBJ2-5
TGTGCCAGCAGCGGGGGGGGGCAGCTCGTCTCGGGGACCCAGTACTTC
CASSGGGQLVSGTQYF
>TRBV7-9|TRBD1|.|TRBJ2-7
TGTGCCAGCAGCAGAACCGGGACAGGGGACGAGCAGTACTTC
CASSRTGTGDEQYF
>TRBV10-3|.|.|TRBJ2-7
TGTGCCATCAAGGGGGTATCCTACGAGCAGTACTTC
CAIKGVSYEQYF
>TRBV18|TRBD2|few|TRBJ2-7
TGTGCCAGCTCACCCGGGGCGGGAGGAATCTACGAGCAGTACTTC
CASSPGAGGIYEQYF
>TRBV19|.|.|TRBJ2-3
TGTGCCAGTAGGGCGGAGGGGCGGGCAGATACGCAGTATTTT
CASRAEGRADTQYF